These T cell receptor beta chains were read from a single sample in a study of patients and donors after allogeneic stem cell transplantation. MiXCR, applied by TCRdb to the RT-PCR reads, yields one record per CDR3 protein. The table shows approximately 220,000 distinct CDR3 sequences, with more than 35% occurring only once. What was sequenced was blood, either unsorted or a sorted T cell fraction (not recorded which). These receptors came from a human donor who was either an allogeneic HSCT recipient or a stem cell or donor lymphocyte infusion donor (not recorded which). It is not recorded whose cells these are; they may come from a transplant donor. Each CDR3 is given with its conserved first and last residue. The order of the fields is J gene, V gene, D gene, clone size, CDR3 DNA, CDR3 protein. D genes are given only for firm matches. Clone size is not always given. Where it is, it says once, few, many or a class for expanded clones.

>TRBJ1-4|TRBV4-1|-|-
TGCGCCAGCAGCCAAGCGGCGCGGGAACTGTTTTTT
CASSQAARELFF
>TRBJ1-5|TRBV20-1|-|few
TGCAGTGCTACCAAAGGGGGGAGGGGACAGCCCCAGCATTTT
CSATKGGRGQPQHF
>TRBJ1-3|TRBV15|-|-
TGTGCCACCAGCAGGGACGCCGGTGCCGGAAACACCATATATTTT
CATSRDAGAGNTIYF
>TRBJ1-1|TRBV20-1|-|-
TGCAGTGCTAGTCGGTACACTGAAGCTTTCTTT
CSASRYTEAFF
>TRBJ2-2|TRBV20-1|TRBD2|-
TGCAGTGCTAGCCTAGCGGGGGATGCGAACACCGGGGAGCTGTTTTTT
CSASLAGDANTGELFF
>TRBJ2-3|TRBV5-6|TRBD2|-
TGTGCCAGCAGCGGGACCCGGACTAGCGGACTGGAAGATACGCAGTATTTT
CASSGTRTSGLEDTQYF
>TRBJ2-5|TRBV7-9|-|-
TGTGCCAGCAGCCGTCCGGGACTCAACTACCAAGAGACCCAGTACTTC
CASSRPGLNYQETQYF
>TRBJ2-1|TRBV5-1|TRBD2|-
TGCGCCAGCAGCTTGCGAGCGGGGGGCCCCGATGAGCAGTTCTTC
CASSLRAGGPDEQFF
>TRBJ1-2|TRBV4-3|-|few
TGCGCCAGCAGCCAAGTCTCAGACTATGGCTACACCTTC
CASSQVSDYGYTF
>TRBJ2-7|TRBV28|TRBD1|once
TGTGCCAGCACCCGGGACAGGGGGCGCCGGTATGAGCAGTACTTC
CASTRDRGRRYEQYF
>TRBJ1-4|TRBV5-1|-|-
TGCGCCAGCAGCTTGATGACAGCAACTAATGAAAAACTGTTTTTT
CASSLMTATNEKLFF
>TRBJ1-2|TRBV28|-|few
TGTGCCAGCAGTCTCCGGACCTTTCGGGACAACTACACCTTC
CASSLRTFRDNYTF
>TRBJ1-1|TRBV28|-|-
TGTGCCAGCAGTTTAGGGGACCTGGACACTGAAGCTTTCTTT
CASSLGDLDTEAFF
>TRBJ1-1|TRBV12-3/TRBV12-4|TRBD1|-
TGTGCCAGCAGTCAAGTCCGGACAGGAAAAGCTTTCTTT
CASSQVRTGKAFF
>TRBJ2-2|TRBV12-3/TRBV12-4|TRBD2|-
TGTGCCAGCAGTCCCCTTAGGATAGCGGGGTACACCGGGGAGCTGTTTTTT
CASSPLRIAGYTGELFF
>TRBJ1-1|TRBV7-3|-|few
TGTGCCAGCAGCTTAAGTTCGGTGAACACTGAAGCTTTCTTT
CASSLSSVNTEAFF
>TRBJ1-2|TRBV12-3/TRBV12-4|TRBD1|many
TGTGCCAGCAGTCCAGGACAGGGACCCTATGGCTACACCTTC
CASSPGQGPYGYTF
>TRBJ1-6|TRBV11-2|-|few
TGTGCCAGCAGACCGTTGGGGACCTATAATTCACCCCTCCACTTT
CASRPLGTYNSPLHF
>TRBJ1-3|TRBV7-9|TRBD1|-
TGTGCCAGCAGCTTCGACAGGGGAACTGGAAACACCATATATTTT
CASSFDRGTGNTIYF
>TRBJ2-2|TRBV10-3|TRBD2|-
TGTGCCATCAGCGGAACTAGCGGGGGGCCCCCCACCGGGGAGCTGTTTTTT
CAISGTSGGPPTGELFF
>TRBJ2-7|TRBV5-1|-|few
TGCGCCAGCAGCTTAGCCGGGACAACCTCCTACGAGCAGTACTTC
CASSLAGTTSYEQYF
>TRBJ1-4|TRBV5-1|TRBD1|-
TGCGCCAGCAGCCACGGACAGGGTAATGAAAAACTGTTTTTT
CASSHGQGNEKLFF
>TRBJ2-3|TRBV5-1|TRBD1|few
TGCGCCAGCACCTCTCGTGACAGGGCCCCCACAGATACGCAGTATTTT
CASTSRDRAPTDTQYF
>TRBJ1-1|TRBV6-6|TRBD1|-
TGTGCCAGCAGTAACCCACAGGGGATCTCTGAAGCTTTCTTT
CASSNPQGISEAFF
>TRBJ2-7|TRBV20-1|-|-
TGCAGCGCTACTAGGGAGTCCACCTACGAGCAGTACTTC
CSATRESTYEQYF
>TRBJ1-1|TRBV6-4|-|few
TGTGCCAGCAGTGACCCGACCCGGCCGGTTATGAACACTGAAGCTTTCTTT
CASSDPTRPVMNTEAFF
>TRBJ1-5|TRBV30|TRBD1|few
TGTGCCTGGAGAGGGACAGAGCATAGCAATCAGCCCCAGCATTTT
CAWRGTEHSNQPQHF
>TRBJ1-3|TRBV20-1|TRBD1|-
TGCAGTGCCCACGTCCCGGGACAGGGAAACACCATATATTTT
CSAHVPGQGNTIYF
>TRBJ1-4|TRBV5-1|TRBD1|-
TGCGCCAGCAGCTTATACCCCGGGACAGGGAGCGAAAAACTGTTTTTT
CASSLYPGTGSEKLFF
>TRBJ2-5|TRBV29-1|-|many
TGCGGGGCGTGGGGGGACCTCCAAGAGACCCAGTACTTC
CGAWGDLQETQYF
>TRBJ2-2|TRBV5-1|-|-
TGCGCCAGCAGCTTTATTCTCTCGGGCGGGGAGCTGTTTTTT
CASSFILSGGELFF